This T cell receptor (beta chain) is drawn from a study of monozygotic twins with inflammatory bowel disease. Whole-study results and caveats: IBD patients carried less diverse TCRbeta repertoires (inverse Simpson) than healthy co-twins. Individual T cell subtypes were not distinguishable. There were differing immunosuppressive treatments, which may have added variability to patient repertoires.

Template switching added UMIs carrying a 6-nucleotide sample barcode. TCRdb re-called the 5' RACE reads, yielding one record per CDR3 amino acid sequence without DNA. This sample's table has just over 300,000 distinct CDR3 sequences. As regards this clonotype: The target antigen is unknown.

CDR3 length: 16 amino acids. Germline V lookup: CDR1 SGHRS, CDR2 YFSETQ. Sequencing was done on a sample of blood. The TCR sequence derives from a human donor with ulcerative colitis or Crohn's disease, or a healthy co-twin of an affected twin (not recorded which). The rearrangement joins TRBV5-1 to TRBJ2-7; TCRdb's D call, TRBD2, is unchecked because there is no DNA. The CDR3 loop is CASSQTTSGDSYEQYF.